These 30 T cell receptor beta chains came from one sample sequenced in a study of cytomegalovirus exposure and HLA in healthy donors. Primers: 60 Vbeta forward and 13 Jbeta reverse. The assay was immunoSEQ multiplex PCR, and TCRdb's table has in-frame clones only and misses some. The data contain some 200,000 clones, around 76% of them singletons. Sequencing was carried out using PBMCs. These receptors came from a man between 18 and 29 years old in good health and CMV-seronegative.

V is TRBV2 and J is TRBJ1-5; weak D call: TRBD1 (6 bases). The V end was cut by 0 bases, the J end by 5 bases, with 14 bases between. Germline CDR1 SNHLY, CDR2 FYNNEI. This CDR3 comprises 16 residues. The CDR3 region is CASSEAIGQTYQPQHF. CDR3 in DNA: TGTGCCAGCAGTGAAGCGATAGGACAGACGTATCAGCCCCAGCATTTT.

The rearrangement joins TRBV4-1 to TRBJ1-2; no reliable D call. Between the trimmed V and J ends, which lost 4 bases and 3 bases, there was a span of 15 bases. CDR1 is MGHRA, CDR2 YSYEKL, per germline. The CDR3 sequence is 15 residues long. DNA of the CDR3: TGCGCCAGCAGCCCCCAGATTGCGGTGGACTATGGCTACACCTTC. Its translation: CASSPQIAVDYGYTF.

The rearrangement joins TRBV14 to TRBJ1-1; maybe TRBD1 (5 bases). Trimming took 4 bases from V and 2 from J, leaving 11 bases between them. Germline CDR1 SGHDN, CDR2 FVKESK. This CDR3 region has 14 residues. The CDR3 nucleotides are TGTGCCAGCAGCCCAGGGTATAGAAACACTGAAGCTTTCTTT. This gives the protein CASSPGYRNTEAFF.

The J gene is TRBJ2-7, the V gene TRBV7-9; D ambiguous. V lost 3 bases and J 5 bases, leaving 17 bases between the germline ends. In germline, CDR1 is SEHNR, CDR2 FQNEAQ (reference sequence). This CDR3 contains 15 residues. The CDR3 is CASSLVPGRVHEQYF. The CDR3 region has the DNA TGTGCCAGCAGCTTGGTTCCAGGTAGAGTCCACGAGCAGTACTTC.

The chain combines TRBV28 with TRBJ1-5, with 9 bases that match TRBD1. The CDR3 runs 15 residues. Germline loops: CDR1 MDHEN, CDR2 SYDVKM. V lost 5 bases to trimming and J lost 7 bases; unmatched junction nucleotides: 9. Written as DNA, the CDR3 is TGTGCCAGCAGTCCCCCTGGGACAGGGAGACAGCCCCAGCATTTT. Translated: CASSPPGTGRQPQHF.

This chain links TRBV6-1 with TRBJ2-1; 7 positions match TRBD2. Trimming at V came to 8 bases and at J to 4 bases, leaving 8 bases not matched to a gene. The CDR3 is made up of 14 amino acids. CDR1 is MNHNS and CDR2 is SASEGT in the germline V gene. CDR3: CASGRVGGYNEQFF. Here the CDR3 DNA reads TGTGCCAGCGGTAGGGTGGGGGGGTACAATGAGCAGTTCTTC.

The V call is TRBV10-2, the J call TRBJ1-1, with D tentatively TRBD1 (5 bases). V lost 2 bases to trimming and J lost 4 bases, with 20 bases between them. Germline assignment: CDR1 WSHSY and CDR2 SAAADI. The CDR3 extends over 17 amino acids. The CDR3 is CASSETTVGVAGTEAFF. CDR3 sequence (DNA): TGCGCCAGCAGTGAGACGACAGTTGGGGTCGCTGGCACTGAAGCTTTCTTT.

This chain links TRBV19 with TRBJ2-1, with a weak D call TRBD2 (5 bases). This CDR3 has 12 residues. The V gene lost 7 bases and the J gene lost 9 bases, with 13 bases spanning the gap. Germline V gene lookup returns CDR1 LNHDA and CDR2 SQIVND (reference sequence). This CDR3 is CASTSPPGEQFF. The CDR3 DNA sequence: TGTGCCAGTACTAGCCCCCCCGGTGAGCAGTTCTTC.

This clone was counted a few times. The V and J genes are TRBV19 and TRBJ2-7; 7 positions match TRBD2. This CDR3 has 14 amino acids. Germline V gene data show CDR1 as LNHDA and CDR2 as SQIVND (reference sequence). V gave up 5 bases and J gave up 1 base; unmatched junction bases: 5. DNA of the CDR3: TGTGCCAGTAGTCGCGGGAGAGGTTCCTACGAGCAGTACTTC. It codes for CASSRGRGSYEQYF. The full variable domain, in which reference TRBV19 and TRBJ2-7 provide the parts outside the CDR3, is DGGITQSPKYLFRKEGQNVTLSCEQNLNHDAMYWYRQDPGQGLRLIYYSQIVNDFQKGDIAEGYSVSREKKESFPLTVTSAQKNPTAFYLCASSRGRGSYEQYFGPGTRLTVT.

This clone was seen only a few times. CDR3 bases: TGTGCCAGCAGTTACTCGAGGGCGAAGCCCCAGCATTTT. Translated, it gives CASSYSRAKPQHF. V is TRBV6-5 and J is TRBJ1-5; the D is unclear. The length of the CDR3 is 13 residues. The germline CDR1 and CDR2 sequences are MNHEY and SVGAGI. Between the trimmed V and J ends, which lost 0 bases and 8 bases, there was a span of 8 bases.

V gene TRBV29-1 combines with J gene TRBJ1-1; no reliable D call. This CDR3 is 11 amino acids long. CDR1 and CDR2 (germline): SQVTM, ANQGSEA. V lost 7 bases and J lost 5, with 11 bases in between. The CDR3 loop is CSARDRTEAFF. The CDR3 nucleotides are TGCAGCGCGAGGGATCGGACTGAAGCTTTCTTT.

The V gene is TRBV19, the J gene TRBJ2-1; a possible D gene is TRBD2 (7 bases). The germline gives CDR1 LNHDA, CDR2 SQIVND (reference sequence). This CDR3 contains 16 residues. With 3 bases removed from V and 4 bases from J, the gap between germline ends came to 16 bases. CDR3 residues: CASSMERGRGYNEQFF. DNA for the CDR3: TGTGCCAGTAGTATGGAACGAGGGAGGGGGTACAATGAGCAGTTCTTC.

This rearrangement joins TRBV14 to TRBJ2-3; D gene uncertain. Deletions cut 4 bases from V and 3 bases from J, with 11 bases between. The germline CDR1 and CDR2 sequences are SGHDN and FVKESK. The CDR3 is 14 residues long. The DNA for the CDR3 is TGTGCCAGCAGCCGACAAGAACGAACAGATACGCAGTATTTT. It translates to CASSRQERTDTQYF.

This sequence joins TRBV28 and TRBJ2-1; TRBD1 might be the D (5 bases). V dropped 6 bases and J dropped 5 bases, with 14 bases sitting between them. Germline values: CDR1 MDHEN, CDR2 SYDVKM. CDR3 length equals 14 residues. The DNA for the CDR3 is TGTGCCAGCAGGGCGCAGGGTTTTAACAATGAGCAGTTCTTC. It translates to CASRAQGFNNEQFF.

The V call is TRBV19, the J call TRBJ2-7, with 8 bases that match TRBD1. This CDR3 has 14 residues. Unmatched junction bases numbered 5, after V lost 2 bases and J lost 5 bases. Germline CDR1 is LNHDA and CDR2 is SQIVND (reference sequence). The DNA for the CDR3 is TGTGCCAGTAGTATAATGGACAGGGCCGACGAGCAGTACTTC. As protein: CASSIMDRADEQYF.

In nucleotides, the CDR3 is TGTGCCAGCAGCTTAGCGGCGGGGGCTGGAGATACGCAGTATTTT. This gives the protein CASSLAAGAGDTQYF. The rearrangement links TRBV7-8 to TRBJ2-3; D perhaps matches TRBD2 (7 bases). The V end was cut by 0 bases, the J end by 5 bases, with 12 bases between. This CDR3 comprises 15 residues. Per germline, CDR1 SGHVS and CDR2 FQNEAQ.

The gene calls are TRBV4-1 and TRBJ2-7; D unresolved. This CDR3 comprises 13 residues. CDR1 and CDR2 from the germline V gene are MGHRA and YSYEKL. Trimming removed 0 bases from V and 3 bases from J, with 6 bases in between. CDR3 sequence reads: CASSQEPSYEQYF. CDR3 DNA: TGCGCCAGCAGCCAAGAACCTAGCTACGAGCAGTACTTC.

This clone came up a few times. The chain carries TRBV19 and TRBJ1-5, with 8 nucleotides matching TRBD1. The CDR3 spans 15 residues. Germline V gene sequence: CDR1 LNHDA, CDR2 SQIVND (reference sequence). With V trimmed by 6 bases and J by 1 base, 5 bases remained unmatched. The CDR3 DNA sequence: TGTGCCAGTAGCCCGGGACAGGCGAGCAATCAGCCCCAGCATTTT. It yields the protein CASSPGQASNQPQHF.

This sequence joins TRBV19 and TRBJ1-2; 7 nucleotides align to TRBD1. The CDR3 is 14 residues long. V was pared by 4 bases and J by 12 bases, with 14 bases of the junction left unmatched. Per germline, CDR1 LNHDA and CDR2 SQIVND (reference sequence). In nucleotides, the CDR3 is TGTGCCAGTAGTAGCTCGGGACAGACAAGAATCGACACCTTC. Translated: CASSSSGQTRIDTF.

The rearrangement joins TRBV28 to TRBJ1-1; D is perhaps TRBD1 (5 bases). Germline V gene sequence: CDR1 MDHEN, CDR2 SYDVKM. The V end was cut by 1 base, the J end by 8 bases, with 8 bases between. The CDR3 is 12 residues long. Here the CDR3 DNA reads TGTGCCAGCAGTTTATCTCACAGGGAAGCTTTCTTT. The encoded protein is CASSLSHREAFF.

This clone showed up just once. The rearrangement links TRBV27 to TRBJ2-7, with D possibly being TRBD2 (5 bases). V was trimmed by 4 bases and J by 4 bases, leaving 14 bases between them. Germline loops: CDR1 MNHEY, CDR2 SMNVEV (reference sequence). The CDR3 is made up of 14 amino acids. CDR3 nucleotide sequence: TGTGCCAGCAGTTATAGTTGGACTGCGTACGAGCAGTACTTC. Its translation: CASSYSWTAYEQYF.

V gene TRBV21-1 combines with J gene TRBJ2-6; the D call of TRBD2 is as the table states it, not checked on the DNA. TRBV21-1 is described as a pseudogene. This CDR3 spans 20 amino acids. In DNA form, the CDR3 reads TGTGCCAGCACCAATCGGGTTGGTACGGGGGGCGCATCTGGGGCCAACGTCCTGACTTTC. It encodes CASTNRVGTGGASGANVLTF.

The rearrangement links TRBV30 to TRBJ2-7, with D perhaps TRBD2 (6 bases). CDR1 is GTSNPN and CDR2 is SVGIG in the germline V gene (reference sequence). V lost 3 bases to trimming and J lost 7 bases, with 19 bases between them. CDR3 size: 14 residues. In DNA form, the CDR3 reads TGTGCCTGGAGGGGAGGCCATCCCCTTGGGGAGCAGTACTTC. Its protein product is CAWRGGHPLGEQYF.

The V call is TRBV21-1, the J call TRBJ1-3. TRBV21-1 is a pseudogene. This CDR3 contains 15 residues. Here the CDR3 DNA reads TGTGCCAGCAGCCCCTCCAGAGGGTCTGGAAACACCATATATTTT. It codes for CASSPSRGSGNTIYF.

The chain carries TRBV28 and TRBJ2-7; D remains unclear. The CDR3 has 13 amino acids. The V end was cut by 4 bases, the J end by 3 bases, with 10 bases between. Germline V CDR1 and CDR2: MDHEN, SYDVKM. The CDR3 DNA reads TGTGCCAGCAGTTCCGAGCCCCTCTACGAGCAGTACTTC. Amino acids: CASSSEPLYEQYF.

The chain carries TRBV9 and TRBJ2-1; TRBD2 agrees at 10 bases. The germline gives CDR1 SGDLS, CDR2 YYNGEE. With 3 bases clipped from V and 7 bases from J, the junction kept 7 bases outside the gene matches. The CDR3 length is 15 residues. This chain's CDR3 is CASSASSGSGNEQFF. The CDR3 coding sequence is TGTGCCAGCAGCGCCTCTAGCGGGAGCGGGAATGAGCAGTTCTTC.

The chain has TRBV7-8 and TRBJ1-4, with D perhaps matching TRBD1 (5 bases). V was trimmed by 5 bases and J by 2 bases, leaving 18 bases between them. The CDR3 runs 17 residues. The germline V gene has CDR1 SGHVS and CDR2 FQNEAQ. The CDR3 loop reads CASSRPNSGGTNEKLFF. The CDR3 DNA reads TGTGCCAGCAGCCGCCCAAATTCGGGGGGTACTAATGAAAAACTGTTTTTT. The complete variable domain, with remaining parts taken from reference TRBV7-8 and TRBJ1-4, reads GAGVSQSPRYKVAKRGQDVALRCDPISGHVSLFWYQQALGQGPEFLTYFQNEAQLDKSGLPSDRFFAERPEGSVSTLKIQRTQQEDSAVYLCASSRPNSGGTNEKLFFGSGTQLSVL.

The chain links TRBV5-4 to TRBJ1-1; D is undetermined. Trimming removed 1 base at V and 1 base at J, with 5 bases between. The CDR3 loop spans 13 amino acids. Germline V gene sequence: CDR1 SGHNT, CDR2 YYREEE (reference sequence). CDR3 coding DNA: TGTGCCAGCAGCTTGTGGCAGAACACTGAAGCTTTCTTT. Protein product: CASSLWQNTEAFF.

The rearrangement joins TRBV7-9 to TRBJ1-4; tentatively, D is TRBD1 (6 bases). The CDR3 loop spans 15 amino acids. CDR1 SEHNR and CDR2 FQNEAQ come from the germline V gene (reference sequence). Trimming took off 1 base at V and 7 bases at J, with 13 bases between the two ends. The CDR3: CASSLVGGAGEKLFF. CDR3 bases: TGTGCCAGCAGCTTAGTTGGGGGGGCTGGTGAAAAACTGTTTTTT.

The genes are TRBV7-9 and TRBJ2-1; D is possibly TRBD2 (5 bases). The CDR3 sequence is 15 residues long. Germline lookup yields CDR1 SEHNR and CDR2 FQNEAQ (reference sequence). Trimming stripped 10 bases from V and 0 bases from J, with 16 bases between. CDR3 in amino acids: CATLWAAGSYNEQFF. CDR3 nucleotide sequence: TGTGCCACCCTCTGGGCTGCGGGCTCCTACAATGAGCAGTTCTTC.